This TCR beta chain derives from a study of cytomegalovirus exposure and HLA in healthy donors. Assay used: immunoSEQ multiplex PCR; TCRdb lists only in-frame clones, some missing. This sample carries about 130,000 clones, roughly 90% of them seen once, and the ten largest clones take 1.5% to 2.5%. Deletions cut 2 bases from V and 4 bases from J, with 10 bases between. Germline V lookup: CDR1 SGHRS, CDR2 YFSETQ. The length of the CDR3 is 13 residues. The table lists this clone with a few counts. The clonotype originates from a young woman in good health and CMV-seronegative. The V gene is TRBV5-1, the J gene TRBJ2-7; D not resolved. Sequencing used PBMCs. CDR3 protein: CASSLPPRYEQYF. For the CDR3, the DNA is TGCGCCAGCAGCTTACCGCCTCGGTACGAGCAGTACTTC.